These 5 T cell receptor beta chains share one sample of origin, sequenced in a study of blood T cell repertoires in COVID-19. The data were produced by immunoSEQ multiplex PCR, yet TCRdb's version contains in-frame clones alone and is incomplete. The sample yields 150,000 to 200,000 clones, around 86% seen once. Sequenced material: peripheral blood. These receptors were taken from a man in his sixties or seventies who had recovered from COVID-19.

This rearrangement joins TRBV7-3 to TRBJ2-1; weak D call: TRBD2 (5 bases). Germline V lookup: CDR1 SGHTA, CDR2 FQGTGA. The CDR3 extends over 13 amino acids. V was cut by 4 bases and J by 8 bases, with 12 bases left in between. CDR3 sequence reads: CASSSRAVDEQFF. In nucleotides, the CDR3 is TGTGCCAGCAGCTCCCGAGCGGTCGATGAGCAGTTCTTC.

The chain has TRBV5-1 and TRBJ2-7; D possibly corresponds to TRBD2 (5 bases). In germline, CDR1 is SGHRS, CDR2 YFSETQ. The CDR3 is 16 residues long. V was clipped by 4 bases and J by 5 bases, with 22 bases between them. DNA for the CDR3: TGCGCCAGCAGCACCATGTGGAGGTCCCCTACTAACGAGCAGTACTTC. Residues: CASSTMWRSPTNEQYF.

V is TRBV7-2 and J is TRBJ2-2; TRBD2 might be the D (6 bases). Germline assignment: CDR1 SGHTA and CDR2 FQGNSA. The CDR3 runs 12 residues. The V end lost 4 bases, the J end lost 8 bases, and 8 bases lay between the germline ends. In DNA form, the CDR3 reads TGTGCCAGCAGCTCCCGGGGGGGGGAGCTGTTTTTT. Its translation is CASSSRGGELFF. Full variable domain (rest looked up from reference TRBV7-2 and TRBJ2-2): GAGVSQSPSNKVTEKGKDVELRCDPISGHTALYWYRQSLGQGLEFLIYFQGNSAPDKSGLPSDRFSAERTGGSVSTLTIQRTQQEDSAVYLCASSSRGGELFFGEGSRLTVL.

The V and J genes are TRBV9 and TRBJ1-4; TRBD1 agrees at 7 bases. The CDR3 spans 14 residues. Losses at the gene ends were 4 bases for V and 6 bases for J; bases not matched to a gene: 6. Germline CDR1 is SGDLS and CDR2 is YYNGEE. The CDR3 here is CASSPRQGDEKLFF. The CDR3 coding sequence is TGTGCCAGCAGCCCCAGACAGGGAGATGAAAAACTGTTTTTT.

The V gene is TRBV5-5, the J gene TRBJ2-3, with D perhaps TRBD1 (6 bases). The length of the CDR3 is 15 residues. The V end lost 4 bases, the J end lost 0 bases, and 12 bases lay between the germline ends. Germline values: CDR1 SGHKS, CDR2 YYEKEE (reference sequence). CDR3 sequence (DNA): TGTGCCAGCAGCGCGACGACAGGCAGCACAGATACGCAGTATTTT. Translated, it gives CASSATTGSTDTQYF.